The rows below give T cell receptor beta chains drawn from one sample of a study of T cells in Graves' hyperthyroidism and ophthalmopathy. TCRdb reanalysed the multiplex PCR reads using MiXCR and keeps one entry per CDR3 protein. The sample holds 300,000 to 450,000 distinct CDR3 sequences; about 18% are singletons and the top ten take roughly a third. The specimen was blood. These receptors were collected from a woman aged 25 to 45 with Graves' hyperthyroidism that later progressed to Graves' ophthalmopathy. Both conserved end residues are trimmed from each CDR3.

V: TRBV28; J: TRBJ2-7; CDR3: ASSFRTYEQY
V: TRBV6-1; J: TRBJ1-5; CDR3: ASNSYSNQPQH
V: TRBV10-2; J: TRBJ2-3; CDR3: ASKVQRGGRDTQY
V: TRBV27; J: TRBJ2-3; CDR3: ASSLGRGDTQY
V: TRBV28; J: TRBJ2-7; CDR3: ASSPKEGPYEQY
V: TRBV20-1; J: TRBJ2-1; CDR3: SAVSSAANGQF
V: TRBV5-6; J: TRBJ2-3; CDR3: ASSPGPGTGFLVTDTQY
V: TRBV5-1; J: TRBJ2-3; CDR3: ASSQRTNPPDTQY
V: TRBV13; J: TRBJ1-1; CDR3: ASSSGALSAAF
V: TRBV6-1; J: TRBJ1-1; CDR3: ASSELAGSYGTEAF
V: TRBV20-1; J: TRBJ2-7; CDR3: SASSDRGLYEQY
V: TRBV5-6; J: TRBJ2-5; CDR3: ASSHLLEGETQY
V: TRBV6-1; J: TRBJ2-3; CDR3: ASSEAGGGTDTQY
V: TRBV6-2/TRBV6-3; J: TRBJ1-5; CDR3: ASSDYDTANQPQH
V: TRBV28; J: TRBJ1-2; CDR3: ASSTTDRVGYT
V: TRBV11-2; J: TRBJ2-7; CDR3: ASSLDGQGAHEQY
V: TRBV19; J: TRBJ2-1; CDR3: ASSTRDSAGVEQF
V: TRBV30; J: TRBJ2-2; CDR3: AWRNAEMNTGELF
V: TRBV28; J: TRBJ2-3; CDR3: ASSRLVTDTQY
V: TRBV4-1; J: TRBJ2-7; CDR3: ASSPPIGYEQY
V: TRBV18; J: TRBJ2-1; CDR3: ASSPLSPLAGTYNEQF
V: TRBV4-1; J: TRBJ1-1; CDR3: ASSQVLGGGWNTEAF
V: TRBV5-4; J: TRBJ1-6; CDR3: ASSPGTENSPLH
V: TRBV6-1; J: TRBJ1-6; CDR3: ASSDWRDEALH
V: TRBV28; J: TRBJ2-3; CDR3: ASSESGPFSTGTDTQY
V: TRBV14; J: TRBJ1-6; CDR3: ASSRTDGNNSPLH
V: TRBV12-3/TRBV12-4; J: TRBJ2-7; CDR3: ASSTRDRDYEQY
V: TRBV27; J: TRBJ2-3; CDR3: ASSLLRGGTGGTDTQY
V: TRBV18; J: TRBJ1-2; CDR3: ASSLNGCYGYT
V: TRBV2; J: TRBJ1-1; CDR3: ASSPTGSGTEAF
V: TRBV28; J: TRBJ1-4; CDR3: ASSLPPGVEEKLF
V: TRBV10-3; J: TRBJ2-7; CDR3: AISEPDRGYEQY
V: TRBV5-1; J: TRBJ1-2; CDR3: ASSPGQVGNYGYT
V: TRBV20-1; J: TRBJ2-7; CDR3: SARDPSDRPYEQY
V: TRBV7-2; J: TRBJ2-5; CDR3: ASSRLSGGAGWETQY